This entry concerns a single TCR beta chain. This clonotype was detected many times. Its antigen specificity is not known. Qualities for individual bases were not recorded, and no much larger clone is one base off. These reads were obtained on an Illumina HiSeq 1500. In-frame beta chains were kept once TCRdb had trimmed the public reads at Q25 with fastp and called clones with MiXCR. Rows are combined by CDR3 protein, so each entry shows the most common genes and DNA. The sample has fewer than 550,000 distinct CDR3 sequences on record, 11% of them singletons. The ten largest clonotypes hold about 10% of the sample. The data are from a study of T cell repertoires in cytomegalovirus infection (dated by TCRdb to between 2018 and 2020). With respect to the entire study: Donor HLA type was relevant to the analysis, because carriage of CMV infection together with the matching HLA type was indicated by public TCR beta signatures. The study at large found these results: Carriers of CMV infection plus the relevant HLA type were discriminated by the cumulative frequency of public TCR beta family members in the study cohort and in an independent approximately 350-donor cohort. The ex vivo response was dominated by HLA-C-restricted CMV-specific TCR beta clonotypes, which also provided the single most frequent clonotype in two of eight donors.

This TCR was sampled from a human donor in good health (CMV status not recorded). Some clones in this sample may be carry-over from other donors' samples. The sequenced sample consisted of PBMCs.

The DNA reads as follows: TGTGCCAGCAGTTACTCTGGGGCCATGAACACTGAAGCTTTCTTT. Its protein is CASSYSGAMNTEAFF. The chain joins TRBV6-5 to TRBJ1-1; TRBD1 might be the D gene, on 5 matching bases. In the germline V gene, CDR1 corresponds to MNHEY and CDR2 to SVGAGI. Deletion took 0 bases off V and 0 bases off J, with a span of 8 bases between the germline ends. Taken from cysteine to phenylalanine, the CDR3 has 15 residues. Of all the DNA, just the CDR3 is kept, 45 bases in frame from base 1.